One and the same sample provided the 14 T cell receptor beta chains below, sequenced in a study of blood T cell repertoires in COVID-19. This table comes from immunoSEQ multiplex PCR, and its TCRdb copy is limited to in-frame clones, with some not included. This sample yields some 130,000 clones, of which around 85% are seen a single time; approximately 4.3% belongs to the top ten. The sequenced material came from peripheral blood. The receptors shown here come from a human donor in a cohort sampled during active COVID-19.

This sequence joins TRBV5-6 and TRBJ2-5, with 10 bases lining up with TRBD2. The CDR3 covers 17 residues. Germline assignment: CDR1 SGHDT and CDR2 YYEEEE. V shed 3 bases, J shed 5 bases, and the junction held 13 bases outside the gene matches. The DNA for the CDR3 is TGTGCCAGCAGCTCGGTGGAACTAGCGGGGCCCATGGAGACCCAGTACTTC. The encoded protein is CASSSVELAGPMETQYF.

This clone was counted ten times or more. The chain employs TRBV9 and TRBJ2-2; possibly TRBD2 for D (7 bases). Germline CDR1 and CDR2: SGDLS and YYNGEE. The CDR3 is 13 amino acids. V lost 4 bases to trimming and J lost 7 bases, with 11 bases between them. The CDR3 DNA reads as TGTGCCAGCAGCCCGCGGGGGCGCGGGGAGCTGTTTTTT. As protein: CASSPRGRGELFF.

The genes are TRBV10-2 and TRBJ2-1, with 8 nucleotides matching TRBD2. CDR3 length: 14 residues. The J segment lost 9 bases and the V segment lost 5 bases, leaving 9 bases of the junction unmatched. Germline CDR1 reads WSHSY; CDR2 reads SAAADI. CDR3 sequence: CASSLLRSGSEQFF. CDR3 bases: TGCGCCAGCAGTCTCCTTAGGAGCGGGAGTGAGCAGTTCTTC.

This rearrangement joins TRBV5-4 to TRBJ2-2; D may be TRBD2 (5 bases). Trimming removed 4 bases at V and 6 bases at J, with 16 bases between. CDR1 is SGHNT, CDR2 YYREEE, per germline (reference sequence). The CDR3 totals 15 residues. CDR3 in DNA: TGTGCCAGCAGCCGGAGGCCCTCGCAGGCCGGGGAGCTGTTTTTT. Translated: CASSRRPSQAGELFF.

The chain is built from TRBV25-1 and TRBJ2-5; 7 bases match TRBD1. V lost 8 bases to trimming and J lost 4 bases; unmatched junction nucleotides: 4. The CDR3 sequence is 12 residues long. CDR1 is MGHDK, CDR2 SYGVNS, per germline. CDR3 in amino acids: CASGRQGETQYF. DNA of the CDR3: TGTGCCAGCGGACGACAGGGAGAGACCCAGTACTTC.

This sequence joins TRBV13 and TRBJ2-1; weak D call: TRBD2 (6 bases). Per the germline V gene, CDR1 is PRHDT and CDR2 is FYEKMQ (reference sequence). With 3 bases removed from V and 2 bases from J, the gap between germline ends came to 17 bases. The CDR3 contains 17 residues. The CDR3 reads CASSFVGLSGAYNEQFF. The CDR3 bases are TGTGCCAGCAGCTTTGTAGGGTTATCGGGGGCCTACAATGAGCAGTTCTTC.

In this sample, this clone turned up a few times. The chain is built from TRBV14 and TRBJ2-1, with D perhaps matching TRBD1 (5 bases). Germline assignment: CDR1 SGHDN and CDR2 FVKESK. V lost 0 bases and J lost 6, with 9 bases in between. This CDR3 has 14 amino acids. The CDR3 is CASSQDRVLNEQFF. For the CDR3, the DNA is TGTGCCAGCAGCCAAGACAGGGTGCTCAATGAGCAGTTCTTC.

The CDR3 DNA follows: TGCGCCAGCAGCTTGCAGGGCCACGGGGAGCTGTTTTTT. It encodes CASSLQGHGELFF. The chain employs TRBV5-1 and TRBJ2-2, with a tentative D call TRBD1 (5 bases). This CDR3 region has 13 residues. Germline values: CDR1 SGHRS, CDR2 YFSETQ. V lost 1 base, J lost 7 bases, and 8 bases lay in between.

The CDR3 nucleotides are TGTGCCAGTAGCGCGGCTAGCGGGGGGGCGATTGAGCAGTTCTTC. Translation gives CASSAASGGAIEQFF. J is TRBJ2-1 and V is TRBV19; the match to TRBD2 covers 12 bases. CDR3 size: 15 residues. Per the germline V gene, CDR1 is LNHDA and CDR2 is SQIVND (reference sequence). V was clipped by 6 bases and J by 9 bases; unmatched bases: 9.

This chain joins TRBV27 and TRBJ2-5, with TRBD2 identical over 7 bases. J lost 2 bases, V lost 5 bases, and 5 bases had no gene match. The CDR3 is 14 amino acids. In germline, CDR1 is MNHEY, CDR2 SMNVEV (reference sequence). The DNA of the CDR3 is TGTGCCAGCAGTCAAAGGACTAGTCAAGAGACCCAGTACTTC. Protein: CASSQRTSQETQYF.

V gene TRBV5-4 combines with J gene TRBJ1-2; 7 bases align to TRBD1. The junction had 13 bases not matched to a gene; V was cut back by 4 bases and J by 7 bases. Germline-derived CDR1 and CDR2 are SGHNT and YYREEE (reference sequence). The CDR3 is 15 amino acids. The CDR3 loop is CASSGRGQARGGYTF. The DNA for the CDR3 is TGTGCCAGCAGCGGACGAGGACAGGCAAGGGGTGGCTACACCTTC.

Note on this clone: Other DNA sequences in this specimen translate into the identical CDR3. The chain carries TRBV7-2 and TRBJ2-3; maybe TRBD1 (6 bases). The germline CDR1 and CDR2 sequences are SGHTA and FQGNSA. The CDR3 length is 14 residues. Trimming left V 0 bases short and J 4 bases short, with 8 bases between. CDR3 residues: CASSLAGASDTQYF. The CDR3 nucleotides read TGTGCCAGCAGCTTAGCGGGGGCCTCAGATACGCAGTATTTT.

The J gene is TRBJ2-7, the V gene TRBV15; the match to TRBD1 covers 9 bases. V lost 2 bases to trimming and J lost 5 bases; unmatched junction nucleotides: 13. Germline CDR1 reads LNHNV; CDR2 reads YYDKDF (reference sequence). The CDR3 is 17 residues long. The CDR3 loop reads CATSRNRDRVVSDEQYF. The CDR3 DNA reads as TGTGCCACCAGCAGAAACCGGGACAGGGTCGTTTCGGACGAGCAGTACTTC.

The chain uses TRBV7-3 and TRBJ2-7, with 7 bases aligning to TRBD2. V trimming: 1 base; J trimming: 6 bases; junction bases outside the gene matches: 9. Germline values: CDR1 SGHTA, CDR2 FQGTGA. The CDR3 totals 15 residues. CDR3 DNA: TGTGCCAGCAGCTTAAGAGGCGGGGGAACGGGCGAGCAGTACTTC. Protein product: CASSLRGGGTGEQYF.